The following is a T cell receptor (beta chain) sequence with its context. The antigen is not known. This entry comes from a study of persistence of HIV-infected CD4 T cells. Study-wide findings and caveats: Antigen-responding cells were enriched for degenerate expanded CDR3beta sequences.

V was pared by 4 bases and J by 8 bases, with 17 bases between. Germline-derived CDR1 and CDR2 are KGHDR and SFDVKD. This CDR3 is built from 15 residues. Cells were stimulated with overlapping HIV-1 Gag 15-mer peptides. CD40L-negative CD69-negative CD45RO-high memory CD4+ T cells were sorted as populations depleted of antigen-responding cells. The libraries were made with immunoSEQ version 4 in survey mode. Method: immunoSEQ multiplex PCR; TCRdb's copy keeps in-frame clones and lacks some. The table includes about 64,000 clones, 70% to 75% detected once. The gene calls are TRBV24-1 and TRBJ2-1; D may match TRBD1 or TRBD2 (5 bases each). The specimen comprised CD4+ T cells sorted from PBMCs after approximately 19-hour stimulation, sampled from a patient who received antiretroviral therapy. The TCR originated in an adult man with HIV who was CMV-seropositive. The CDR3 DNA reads TGTGCCACCAGTGACCCCTCGGGACCCGGGGATGAGCAGTTCTTC. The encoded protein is CATSDPSGPGDEQFF.